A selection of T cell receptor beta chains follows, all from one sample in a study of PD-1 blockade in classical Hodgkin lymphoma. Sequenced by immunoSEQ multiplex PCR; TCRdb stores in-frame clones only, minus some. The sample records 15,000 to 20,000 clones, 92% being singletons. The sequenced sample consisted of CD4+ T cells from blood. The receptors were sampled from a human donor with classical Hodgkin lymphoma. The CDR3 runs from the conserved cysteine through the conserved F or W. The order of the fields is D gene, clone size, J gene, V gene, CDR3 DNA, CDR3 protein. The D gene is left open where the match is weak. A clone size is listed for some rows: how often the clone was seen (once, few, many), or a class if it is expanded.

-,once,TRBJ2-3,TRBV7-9,TGTGCCAGCAGCTTAGCGGGGACCTCAGATACGCAGTATTTT,CASSLAGTSDTQYF
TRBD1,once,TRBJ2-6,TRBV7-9,TGTGCCAGCAGCCGGACAGGGCTCTCTGGGGCCAACGTCCTGACTTTC,CASSRTGLSGANVLTF
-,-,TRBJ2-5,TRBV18,TGTGCCAGCTCGACCAACAGTGGGGCGGGGGAGACCCAGTACTTC,CASSTNSGAGETQYF
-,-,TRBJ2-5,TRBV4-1,TGCGCCAGCAGCCAAGATCCCCTGAGGAATACCCAAGAGACCCAGTACTTC,CASSQDPLRNTQETQYF
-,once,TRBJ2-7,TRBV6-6,TGTGCCAGCAGTCGGACCGCCGGACCCTACGAGCAGTACTTC,CASSRTAGPYEQYF
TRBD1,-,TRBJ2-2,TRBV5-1,TGCGCCAGCAGCGAGCAGGGGGCTTTCTCCGGGGAGCTGTTTTTT,CASSEQGAFSGELFF
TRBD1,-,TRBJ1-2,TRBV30,TGTGCCTGGAGAACAGGGGGGGTCGCTAACTATGGCTACACCTTC,CAWRTGGVANYGYTF
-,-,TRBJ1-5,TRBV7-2,TGTGCCAGCAGCTTAATAGATCATCAGCCCCAGCATTTT,CASSLIDHQPQHF
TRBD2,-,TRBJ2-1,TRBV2,TGTGCCAGCTCAGGGTTAGCGGGAGGGGCCCATGAGCAGTTCTTC,CASSGLAGGAHEQFF
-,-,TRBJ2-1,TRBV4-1,TGCGCCAGCAGCCAAGTCGATATGATATCCTACAATGAGCAGTTCTTC,CASSQVDMISYNEQFF
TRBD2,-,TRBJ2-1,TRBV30,TGTGCCTGGATCCCCTCAGGGCGGGAGACCTACAATGAGCAGTTCTTC,CAWIPSGRETYNEQFF
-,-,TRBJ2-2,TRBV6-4,TGTGCCAGCAGCCGCGCAGCCGGGACTTTCACCGGGGAGCTGTTTTTT,CASSRAAGTFTGELFF
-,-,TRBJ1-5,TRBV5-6,TGTGCCAGCAGCTTTCAGAGAAATCAGCCCCAGCATTTT,CASSFQRNQPQHF
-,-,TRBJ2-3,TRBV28,TGTGCCAGCAGTCCCGGGAATACAGATACGCATTATTTT,CASSPGNTDTHYF
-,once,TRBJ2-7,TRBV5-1,TGCGCCAGCAGCTTGGGGGACTTAGGGCCCTACGAGCAGTACTTC,CASSLGDLGPYEQYF
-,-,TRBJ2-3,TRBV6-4,TGTGCCAGCAGTGAAAACGGGATTGATACGCAGTATTTT,CASSENGIDTQYF
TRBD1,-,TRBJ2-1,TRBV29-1,TGCAGCGTTGAACGTCCGGGACAGAGCTCCTACAATGAGCAGTTCTTC,CSVERPGQSSYNEQFF
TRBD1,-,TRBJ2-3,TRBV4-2,TGTGCCAGCAGCCGCACAGGGGAAGATACGCAGTATTTT,CASSRTGEDTQYF
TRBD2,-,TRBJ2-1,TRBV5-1,TGCGCCAGCAGCTTCGCTAGCGGCAACAATGAGCAGTTCTTC,CASSFASGNNEQFF
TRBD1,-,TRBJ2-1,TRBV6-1,TGTGCCAGTAGGGACAGGGGGACCTACAATGAGCAGTTCTTC,CASRDRGTYNEQFF
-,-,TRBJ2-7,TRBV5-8,TGTGCCAGCAGCTCCAAGGCCCTCTACGAGCAGTACTTC,CASSSKALYEQYF
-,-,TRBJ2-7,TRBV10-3,TGTGCCATCAGTGATGAGCCGAACGACTACGAGCAGTACTTC,CAISDEPNDYEQYF
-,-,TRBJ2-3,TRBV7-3,TGTGCCAGCAGTCCAGGGGCTAGCGTGGCCTCAGATACGCAGTATTTT,CASSPGASVASDTQYF
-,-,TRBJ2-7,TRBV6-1,TGTGCCAGCAGTGAAGCAGGGACCGAGCAGTACTTC,CASSEAGTEQYF
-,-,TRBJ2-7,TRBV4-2,TGTGCCAGCAGCCAAGACCGGGGTAGTTCCTACGAGCAGTACTTC,CASSQDRGSSYEQYF
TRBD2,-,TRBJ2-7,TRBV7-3,TGTGCCAGCAGTCAGTTTAGCGGGGCTAGCTCCTACGAGCAGTACTTC,CASSQFSGASSYEQYF